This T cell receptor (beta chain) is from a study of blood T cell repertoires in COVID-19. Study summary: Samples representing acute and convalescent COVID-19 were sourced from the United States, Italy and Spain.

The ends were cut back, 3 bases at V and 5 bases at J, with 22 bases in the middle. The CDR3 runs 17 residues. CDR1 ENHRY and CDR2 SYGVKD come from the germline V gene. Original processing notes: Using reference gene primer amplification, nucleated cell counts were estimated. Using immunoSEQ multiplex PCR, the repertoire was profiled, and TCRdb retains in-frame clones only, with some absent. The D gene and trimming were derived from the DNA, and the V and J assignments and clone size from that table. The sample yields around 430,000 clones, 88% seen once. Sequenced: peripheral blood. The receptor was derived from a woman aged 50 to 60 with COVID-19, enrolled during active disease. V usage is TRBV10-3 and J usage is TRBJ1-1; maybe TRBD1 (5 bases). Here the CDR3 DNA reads TGTGCCATCAGTGAAGGAGGGACCGGGGTCATGAGTACTGAAGCTTTCTTT. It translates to CAISEGGTGVMSTEAFF.